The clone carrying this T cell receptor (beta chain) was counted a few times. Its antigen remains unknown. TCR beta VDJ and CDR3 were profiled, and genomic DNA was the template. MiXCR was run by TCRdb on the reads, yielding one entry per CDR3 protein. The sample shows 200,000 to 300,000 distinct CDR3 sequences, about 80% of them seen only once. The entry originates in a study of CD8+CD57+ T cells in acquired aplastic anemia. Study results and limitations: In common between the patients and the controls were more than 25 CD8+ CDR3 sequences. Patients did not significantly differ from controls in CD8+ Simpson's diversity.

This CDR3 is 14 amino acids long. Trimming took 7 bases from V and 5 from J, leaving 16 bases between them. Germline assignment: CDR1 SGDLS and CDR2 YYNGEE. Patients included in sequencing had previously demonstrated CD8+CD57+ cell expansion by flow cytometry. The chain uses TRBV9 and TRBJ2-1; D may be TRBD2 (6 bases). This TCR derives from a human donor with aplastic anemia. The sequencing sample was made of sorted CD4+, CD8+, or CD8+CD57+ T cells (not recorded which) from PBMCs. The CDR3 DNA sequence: TGTGCCAGCGGAGGAGCGGGTACCAACAATGAGCAGTTCTTC. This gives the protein CASGGAGTNNEQFF.